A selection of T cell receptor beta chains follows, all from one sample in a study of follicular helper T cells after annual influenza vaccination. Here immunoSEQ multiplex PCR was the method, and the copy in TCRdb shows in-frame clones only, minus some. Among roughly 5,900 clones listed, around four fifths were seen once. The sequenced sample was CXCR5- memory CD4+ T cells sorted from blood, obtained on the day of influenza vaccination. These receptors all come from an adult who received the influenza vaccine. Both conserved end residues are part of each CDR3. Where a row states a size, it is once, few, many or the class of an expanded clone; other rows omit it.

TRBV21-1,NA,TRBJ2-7,CASSKETGHFDEQYF
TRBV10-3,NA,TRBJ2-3,CAIRSPNRGRGTDTQYF
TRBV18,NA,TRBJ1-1,CASSLGTGRDTEAFF
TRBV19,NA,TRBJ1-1,CASSMGKDILTEAFF
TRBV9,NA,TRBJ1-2,CASSPKPDRDYGYTF
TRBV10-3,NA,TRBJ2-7,CAISERGTSDYEQYF
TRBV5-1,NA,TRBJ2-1,CASSLVNRGILYNEQFF
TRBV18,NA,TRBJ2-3,CASSPPGGTDTQYF
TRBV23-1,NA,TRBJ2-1,CASRGQYNEQFF
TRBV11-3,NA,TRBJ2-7,CASSARDLISYEQYF
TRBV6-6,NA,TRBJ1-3,CASSYSGQGLGNTIYF
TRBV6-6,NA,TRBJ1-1,CASSAWTGVTEAFF
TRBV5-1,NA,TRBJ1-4,CASGTARNEKLFF
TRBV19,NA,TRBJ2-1,CASSVTAYNEQFF
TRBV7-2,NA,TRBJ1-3,CASSFGGNGNTIYF
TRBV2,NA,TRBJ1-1,CASSYLGGSATEAFF
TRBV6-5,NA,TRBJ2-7,CASSRPGSYEQYF
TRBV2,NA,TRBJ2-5,CASSDGLAGKETQYF
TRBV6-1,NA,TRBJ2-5,CASSDLETQYF
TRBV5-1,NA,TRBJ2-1,CASSGTRGSNEQFF
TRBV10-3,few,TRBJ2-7,CAISDSLDDYEQYF
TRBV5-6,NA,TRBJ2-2,CASSSPGQGAGELFF
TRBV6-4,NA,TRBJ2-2,CASSGNEDTGELFF
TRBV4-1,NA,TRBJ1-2,CASSNPGRNYGYTF
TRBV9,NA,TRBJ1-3,CASSVELRNTIYF
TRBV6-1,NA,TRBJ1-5,CASSEGGYGNQPQHF
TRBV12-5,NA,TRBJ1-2,CASGMDRSGYGYTF
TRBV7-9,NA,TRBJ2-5,CASNDRGEETQYF
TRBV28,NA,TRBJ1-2,CANAKQGDYGYTF
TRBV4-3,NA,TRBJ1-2,CASSQEPGREHGYTF
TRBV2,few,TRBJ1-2,CASSFLSNYGYTF
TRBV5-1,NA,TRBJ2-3,CASSVQGAVTDTQYF
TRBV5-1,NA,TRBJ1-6,CASSSGTANSPLHF
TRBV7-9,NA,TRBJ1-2,CASSSAGFGYTF
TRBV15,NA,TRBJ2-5,CATGRGGQETQYF
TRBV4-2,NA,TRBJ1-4,CASSDHRGGRVEKLFF
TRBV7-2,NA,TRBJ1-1,CASSSEILAEAFF
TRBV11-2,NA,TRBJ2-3,CASSTMAGPTQYF
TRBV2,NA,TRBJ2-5,CASSSGQGYQETQYF
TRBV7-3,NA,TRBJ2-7,CASSPGPATTYEQYF
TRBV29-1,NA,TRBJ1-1,CSVLDTEAFF
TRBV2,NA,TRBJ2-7,CASSLEYEQYF
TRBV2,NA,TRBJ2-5,CASSETASEEETQYF
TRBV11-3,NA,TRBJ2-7,CASSLQETHTYEQYF
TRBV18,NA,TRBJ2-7,CASSPLPSGEGEQYF
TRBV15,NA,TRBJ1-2,CATSSDKNGRGYTF
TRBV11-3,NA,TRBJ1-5,CASSLDWSGAGNQPQHF
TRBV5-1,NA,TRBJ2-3,CASSPRRNADTQYF